A selection of T cell receptor beta chains follows, all from one sample in a study of T cells in Graves' hyperthyroidism and ophthalmopathy. TCRdb re-called the multiplex PCR reads with MiXCR, one entry per CDR3 protein. Of some 200,000 distinct CDR3 sequences listed, about a sixth are singletons. Sequencing input: blood. The receptor set was obtained from a woman in her fifties or sixties with Graves' hyperthyroidism. CDR3s include the opening cysteine and the closing phenylalanine or tryptophan. D genes are given only for firm matches. For some rows the clone size is stated as once, few or many, or as a class when expanded; others skip it.

18	TRBD1	TRBJ1-2	TRBV28	.	CASTHLTGTGGPNYGYTF	TGTGCCAGCACCCATCTAACCGGGACAGGGGGCCCTAACTATGGCTACACCTTC
15	TRBD2	TRBJ2-1	TRBV20-1	.	CSARSGGSGYNEQFF	TGCAGTGCTAGGTCAGGCGGGAGTGGCTACAATGAGCAGTTCTTC
15	TRBD1	TRBJ2-2	TRBV6-1	few	CASSVDRGNTGELFF	TGTGCCAGCAGTGTAGACAGGGGGAATACCGGGGAGCTGTTTTTT
14	.	TRBJ2-7	TRBV7-2	many	CASSPLGAHYEQYF	TGTGCCAGCAGCCCCTTAGGGGCGCACTACGAGCAGTACTTC
14	.	TRBJ1-1	TRBV29-1	many	CSVEGGQLNTEAFF	TGCAGCGTTGAGGGAGGACAGCTGAACACTGAAGCTTTCTTT
13	TRBD2	TRBJ2-7	TRBV6-2/TRBV6-3	.	CASSQERDYEQYF	TGTGCCAGCAGTCAAGAGCGGGACTACGAGCAGTACTTC
15	.	TRBJ1-5	TRBV2	many	CASRSGPRGSQPQHF	TGTGCCAGCAGATCTGGGCCTCGTGGGAGTCAGCCCCAGCATTTT
15	TRBD1	TRBJ2-7	TRBV7-9	.	CASSLGGQGAYEQYF	TGTGCCAGCAGCTTAGGGGGACAGGGGGCGTACGAGCAGTACTTC
16	TRBD1	TRBJ2-3	TRBV7-2	many	CASSQWDRRGTDTQYF	TGTGCCAGCAGCCAATGGGACAGGCGGGGCACAGATACGCAGTATTTT
15	.	TRBJ2-1	TRBV5-6	few	CASSLKRIGDNEQFF	TGTGCCAGCAGCTTGAAACGGATAGGAGACAATGAGCAGTTCTTC
12	.	TRBJ1-2	TRBV19	.	CASSISAYGYTF	TGTGCCAGTAGTATCTCGGCCTATGGCTACACCTTC
16	.	TRBJ1-4	TRBV7-2	many	CASSEGSPATNEKLFF	TGTGCCAGCAGTGAAGGCAGCCCGGCCACTAATGAAAAACTGTTTTTT
15	.	TRBJ2-7	TRBV7-9	many	CASSPYREGKSEQYF	TGTGCCAGCAGCCCCTACAGGGAGGGGAAGTCGGAGCAGTACTTC
14	TRBD1	TRBJ2-7	TRBV12-3/TRBV12-4	once	CASSLGQESYEQYF	TGTGCCAGCAGTTTGGGACAGGAGTCCTACGAGCAGTACTTC
19	TRBD2	TRBJ2-2	TRBV27	few	CASSERRTSGHTNTGELFF	TGTGCCAGCAGCGAGAGAAGGACTAGCGGACATACGAACACCGGGGAGCTGTTTTTT
15	.	TRBJ1-2	TRBV27	many	CASSSFGQSNYGYTF	TGTGCCAGCAGTTCGTTCGGACAGTCTAACTATGGCTACACCTTC
15	TRBD1	TRBJ1-6	TRBV7-9	.	CASRRGQGDNSPLHF	TGTGCCAGCAGAAGAGGACAGGGGGATAATTCACCCCTCCACTTT
15	TRBD1	TRBJ2-5	TRBV29-1	.	CSVVEDAGGQETQYF	TGCAGCGTTGTGGAAGATGCAGGGGGCCAAGAGACCCAGTACTTC
14	.	TRBJ1-2	TRBV29-1	.	CSAQWIDASYGYTF	TGCAGCGCCCAGTGGATCGACGCTAGCTATGGCTACACCTTC
15	TRBD1	TRBJ1-2	TRBV19	few	CASSSKPGQAYGYTF	TGTGCCAGTAGTAGTAAACCGGGACAGGCCTATGGCTACACCTTC
15	.	TRBJ1-2	TRBV2	many	CASSQVRDSFYGYTF	TGTGCCAGCAGTCAAGTCCGTGACAGCTTCTATGGCTACACCTTC
15	TRBD1	TRBJ1-1	TRBV28	.	CASRPSGGRWSEAFF	TGTGCCAGCAGACCTTCAGGGGGGCGATGGTCTGAAGCTTTCTTT
16	TRBD2	TRBJ2-7	TRBV2	many	CASSPPPSGRSYEQYF	TGTGCCAGCTCACCCCCCCCTAGCGGGAGATCCTACGAGCAGTACTTC
12	.	TRBJ2-7	TRBV20-1	many	CSARDGAYEQYF	TGCAGTGCTAGAGACGGTGCCTACGAGCAGTACTTC
15	.	TRBJ1-5	TRBV5-8	many	CASSYKGLLNQPQHF	TGTGCCAGCAGCTACAAAGGACTCCTCAATCAGCCCCAGCATTTT
16	TRBD2	TRBJ2-1	TRBV10-2	few	CASNPRASGSPNEQFF	TGCGCCAGCAACCCCCGAGCTAGCGGGAGCCCCAATGAGCAGTTCTTC
17	TRBD2	TRBJ2-7	TRBV30	.	CAWSYTSGSKSSYEQYF	TGTGCCTGGAGTTATACTAGCGGGAGCAAGAGCTCCTACGAGCAGTACTTC
20	.	TRBJ2-7	TRBV5-1	many	CASSLDPRGGSWTSAYEQYF	TGCGCCAGCAGCTTGGACCCCAGGGGCGGGAGTTGGACCTCCGCCTACGAGCAGTACTTC
13	.	TRBJ1-2	TRBV19	few	CASSNTLSGGYTF	TGTGCCAGTAGTAACACCCTCTCGGGTGGCTACACCTTC
16	.	TRBJ2-3	TRBV2	many	CASGRLLGPYTDTQYF	TGTGCCAGCGGAAGGCTACTAGGGCCCTACACAGATACGCAGTATTTT
16	.	TRBJ1-6	TRBV10-3	few	CAISESGPGESSPLHF	TGTGCCATCAGTGAGTCAGGGCCAGGGGAAAGCTCACCCCTCCACTTT
15	TRBD1	TRBJ1-1	TRBV27	many	CASSLQGLQNTEAFF	TGTGCCAGCAGTCTACAGGGGCTACAGAACACTGAAGCTTTCTTT
14	.	TRBJ1-1	TRBV20-1	many	CSAPKPGSQDEAFF	TGCAGTGCCCCGAAACCGGGAAGTCAGGATGAAGCTTTCTTT
15	TRBD2	TRBJ2-5	TRBV11-1	many	CASSPGTSEWETQYF	TGTGCCAGCAGCCCCGGGACTAGCGAGTGGGAGACCCAGTACTTC
12	.	TRBJ2-7	TRBV20-1	many	CSASPTSYEQYF	TGCAGTGCTTCACCCACCTCCTACGAGCAGTACTTC
15	TRBD2	TRBJ2-1	TRBV19	.	CASSLRLATYNEQFF	TGTGCCAGTAGCCTGAGACTAGCTACCTACAATGAGCAGTTCTTC
14	.	TRBJ2-7	TRBV19	few	CASQVDSHTYEQYF	TGTGCCAGTCAGGTGGACAGCCACACCTACGAGCAGTACTTC
15	.	TRBJ2-3	TRBV6-1	many	CASSEVGRRTDTQYF	TGTGCCAGCAGTGAAGTGGGGCGCCGCACAGATACGCAGTATTTT
15	.	TRBJ1-4	TRBV19	few	CASGRTAEGNEKLFF	TGTGCCAGTGGGAGGACAGCCGAAGGAAATGAAAAACTGTTTTTT
14	.	TRBJ2-5	TRBV19	.	CASSIRTGMETQYF	TGTGCCAGTAGTATCCGAACAGGGATGGAGACCCAGTACTTC
15	TRBD2	TRBJ2-1	TRBV5-8	many	CASSLQDSGREEQFF	TGTGCCAGCAGCCTGCAAGATAGCGGGAGGGAGGAGCAGTTCTTC
14	TRBD1	TRBJ1-5	TRBV28	few	CASSIDRVNRPQHF	TGTGCCAGCAGTATTGACAGGGTTAATCGGCCCCAGCATTTT
18	TRBD2	TRBJ2-1	TRBV6-9	few	CASSSRTSGRSPYNEQFF	TGTGCCAGCAGTTCTCGGACTAGCGGGAGGAGTCCCTACAATGAGCAGTTCTTC
15	TRBD2	TRBJ2-1	TRBV18	.	CASSPGGRAVNEQFF	TGTGCCAGCTCACCCGGAGGGAGGGCCGTCAATGAGCAGTTCTTC
22	.	TRBJ2-1	TRBV11-2	many	CASSLKLFAGTDFSSSYNEQFF	TGTGCCAGCAGCTTAAAGCTTTTTGCGGGGACAGACTTTTCGAGCTCCTACAATGAGCAGTTCTTC
12	.	TRBJ1-2	TRBV15	.	CATSPDTYGYTF	TGTGCCACCAGCCCCGACACCTATGGCTACACCTTC
18	TRBD2	TRBJ2-1	TRBV7-9	many	CASSSPGTSGRPGREQFF	TGTGCCAGCAGCTCTCCGGGGACTAGCGGGAGGCCGGGAAGGGAGCAGTTCTTC
14	.	TRBJ1-5	TRBV28	few	CASIVMGGWQPQHF	TGTGCCAGCATAGTAATGGGGGGCTGGCAGCCCCAGCATTTT